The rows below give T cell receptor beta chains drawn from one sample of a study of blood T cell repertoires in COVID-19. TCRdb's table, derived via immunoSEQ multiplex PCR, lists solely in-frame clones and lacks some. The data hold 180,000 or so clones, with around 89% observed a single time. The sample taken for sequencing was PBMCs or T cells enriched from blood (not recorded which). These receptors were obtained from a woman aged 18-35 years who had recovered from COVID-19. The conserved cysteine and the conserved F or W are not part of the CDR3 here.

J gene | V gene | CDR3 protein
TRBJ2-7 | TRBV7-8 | ASSLAGSGRANAP
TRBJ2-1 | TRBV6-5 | ASRGGREGEQF
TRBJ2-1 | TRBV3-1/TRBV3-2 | ASSQWGTLYNEQF
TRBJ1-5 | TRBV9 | ASSGTAYSNQPQH
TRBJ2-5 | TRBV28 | ASRSPGLRQETQY
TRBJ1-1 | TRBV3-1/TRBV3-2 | ASSPGTDYNTEAF
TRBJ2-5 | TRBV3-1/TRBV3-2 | ASSQDILAGGDSETQY
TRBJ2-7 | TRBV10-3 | AMGRDRGAYEQY
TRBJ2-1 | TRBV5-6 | ASWAGTSGISYNEQF
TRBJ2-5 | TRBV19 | ASSTPGLTSQETQY
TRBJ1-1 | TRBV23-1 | ASLPLGTVHTEAF
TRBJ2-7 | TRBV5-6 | ASSLGLAGVSYEQY
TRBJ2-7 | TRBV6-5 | ASSYLAGLSYEQY
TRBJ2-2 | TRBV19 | ASSVRVTGELF
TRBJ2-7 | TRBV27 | ASSLGSGFTYEQY
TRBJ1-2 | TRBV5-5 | ASRTGATNYGYT
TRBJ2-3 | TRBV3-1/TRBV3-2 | ASSHAAGGLDTQY
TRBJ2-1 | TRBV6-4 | ASRPSAGASGRGEQF
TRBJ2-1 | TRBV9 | ASSATGGHNEQF
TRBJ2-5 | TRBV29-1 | SVDRAGGPRETQY
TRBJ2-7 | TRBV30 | AWSGTNSYEQY
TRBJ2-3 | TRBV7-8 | ASSRVAGSTDTQY
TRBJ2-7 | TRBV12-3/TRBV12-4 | ASGTDSYEQY
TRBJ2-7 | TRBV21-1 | ASSAQIPSSYEQY
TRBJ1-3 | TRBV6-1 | ASSGPTGTIGPHRDTIY
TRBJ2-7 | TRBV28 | ASSLWDRGYEQY
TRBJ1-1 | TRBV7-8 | ASSSHREPQGVTEAF
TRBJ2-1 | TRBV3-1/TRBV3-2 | ASSQALAFDEQF
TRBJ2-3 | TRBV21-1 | ASSKETLAGPFSDTQY
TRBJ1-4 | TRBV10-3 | ASSGGEKLF
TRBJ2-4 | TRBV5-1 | ASGDRNIQY
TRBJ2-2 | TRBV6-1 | ASSESEGTTGELF
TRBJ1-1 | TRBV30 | AWSAGGRAF
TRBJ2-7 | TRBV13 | ASSPQTGTEQY
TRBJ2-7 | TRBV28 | ASSLYNRYEQY
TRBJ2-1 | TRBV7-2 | ASSSRQGFLVEEQF
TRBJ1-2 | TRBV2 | ASSQVSQNGYT
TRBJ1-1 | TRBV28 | ASSLSGDMNTEAF
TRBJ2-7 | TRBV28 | ASRRTGAGEQY
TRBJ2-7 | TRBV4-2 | ASSQGLAGRYEQY
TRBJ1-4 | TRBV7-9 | ASSLVSGATNEKLF
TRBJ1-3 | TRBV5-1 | ASSLYVGTGGNTIY
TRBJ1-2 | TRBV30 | AWSGDRGGGGYT
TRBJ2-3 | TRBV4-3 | ASSQDSRRGTDTQY
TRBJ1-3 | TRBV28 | ASSYLTGYGNTIY
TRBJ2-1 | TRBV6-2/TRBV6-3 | ASSSGSGRSPSYNEQF
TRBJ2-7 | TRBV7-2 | ASSLGPTRSSYEQY
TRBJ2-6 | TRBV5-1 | ASSLTGAGANVLT